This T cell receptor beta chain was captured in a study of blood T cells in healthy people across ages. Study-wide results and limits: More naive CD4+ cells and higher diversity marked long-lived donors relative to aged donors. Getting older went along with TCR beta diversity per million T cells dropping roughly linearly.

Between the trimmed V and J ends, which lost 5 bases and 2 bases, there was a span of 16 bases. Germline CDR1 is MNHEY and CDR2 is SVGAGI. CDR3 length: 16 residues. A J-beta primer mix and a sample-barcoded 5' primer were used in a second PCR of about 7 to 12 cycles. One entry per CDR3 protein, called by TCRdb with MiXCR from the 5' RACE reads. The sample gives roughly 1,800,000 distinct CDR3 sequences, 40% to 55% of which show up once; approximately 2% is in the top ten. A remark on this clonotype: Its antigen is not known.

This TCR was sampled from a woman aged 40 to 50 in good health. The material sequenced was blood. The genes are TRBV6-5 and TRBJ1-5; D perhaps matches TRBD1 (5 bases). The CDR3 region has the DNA TGTGCCAGCAGTCAATTTACGAGGGGATGCAATCAGCCCCAGCATTTT. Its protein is CASSQFTRGCNQPQHF.